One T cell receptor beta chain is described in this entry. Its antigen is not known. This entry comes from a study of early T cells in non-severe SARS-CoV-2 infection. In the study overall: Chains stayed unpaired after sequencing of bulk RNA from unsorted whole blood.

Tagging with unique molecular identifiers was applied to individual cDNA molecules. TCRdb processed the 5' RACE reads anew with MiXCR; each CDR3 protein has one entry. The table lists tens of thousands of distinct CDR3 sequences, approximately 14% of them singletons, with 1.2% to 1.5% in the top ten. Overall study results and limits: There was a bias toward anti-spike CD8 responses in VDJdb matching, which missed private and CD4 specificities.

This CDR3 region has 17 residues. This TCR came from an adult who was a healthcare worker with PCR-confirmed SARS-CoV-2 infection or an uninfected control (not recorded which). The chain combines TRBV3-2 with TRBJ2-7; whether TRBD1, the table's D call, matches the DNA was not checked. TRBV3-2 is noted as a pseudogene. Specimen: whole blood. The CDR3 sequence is CASSQPTGTVAPYEQYF. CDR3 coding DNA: TGTGCCAGCAGCCAACCAACAGGAACGGTGGCTCCCTACGAGCAGTACTTC.